These 8 T cell receptor beta chains were all obtained from the same sample, sequenced in a study of T cells in Graves' hyperthyroidism and ophthalmopathy. Researchers amplified the TCR beta CDR3 regions from RNA transcripts. RT-PCR in the first round (using the HTBI primer set) targeted the TCR CDR3. MiXCR was run by TCRdb on the multiplex PCR reads, yielding one entry per CDR3 protein. The top ten hold approximately 54% of the sample, which has roughly 300,000 distinct CDR3 sequences, about 20% seen once. The sequencing sample was made of blood. The receptors were gathered from a woman between 50 and 59 years old with Graves' hyperthyroidism.

The sample holds many counts of this clonotype. The V and J genes are TRBV5-1 and TRBJ1-5, with TRBD1 as a possible D gene (5 bases). V shed 2 bases and J shed 5 bases, with 8 bases lying between them. CDR1 is SGHRS, CDR2 YFSETQ, per germline. CDR3 size: 13 residues. CDR3 loop: CASSLRGDQPQHF. The CDR3 nucleotides read TGCGCCAGCAGCTTACGGGGGGATCAGCCCCAGCATTTT.

Only a few counts were recorded for this clonotype. V is TRBV27 and J is TRBJ1-1; D is perhaps TRBD1 (6 bases). The CDR3 has 13 residues. From germline, CDR1 is MNHEY and CDR2 SMNVEV (reference sequence). V lost 2 bases and J 7 bases, leaving 11 bases between the germline ends. DNA of the CDR3: TGTGCCAGCAGTTTAGTCGGGGGACATGAAGCTTTCTTT. This sequence encodes CASSLVGGHEAFF.

V is TRBV5-1 and J is TRBJ1-1; 10 bases are a match to TRBD1. The CDR3 loop spans 14 amino acids. Unmatched junction bases numbered 6, after V lost 4 bases and J lost 6 bases. Germline values: CDR1 SGHRS, CDR2 YFSETQ. The CDR3 reads CASSPGTGAPEAFF. The DNA of the CDR3 is TGCGCCAGCAGCCCCGGGACAGGGGCACCTGAAGCTTTCTTT.

The J gene is TRBJ2-2, the V gene TRBV19; D is uncertain. Germline values: CDR1 LNHDA, CDR2 SQIVND (reference sequence). This CDR3 comprises 14 residues. Trimming removed 5 bases from V and 3 bases from J, with 10 bases in between. The DNA for the CDR3 is TGTGCCAGTAGTTACAGTCCGCACACCGGGGAGCTGTTTTTT. Its protein is CASSYSPHTGELFF.

This clonotype was observed at least ten times. The chain recombines TRBV12-3 or TRBV12-4 with TRBJ1-2; D uncertain. V lost 6 bases and J lost 5, with 13 bases in between. The CDR3 loop spans 13 amino acids. The CDR3 coding sequence is TGTGCCAGCAGCCGCAACCGGGATTATGGCTACACCTTC. This encodes CASSRNRDYGYTF.

This clonotype was detected only a few times. V is TRBV14 and J is TRBJ2-3; 7 nucleotides line up with TRBD2. The CDR3 runs to 14 residues. Germline CDR1 SGHDN, CDR2 FVKESK. Trimming took 7 bases from V and 4 from J; bases not matched to a gene: 8. CDR3 residues: CASTWAGVPDTQYF. CDR3 DNA: TGTGCCAGCACTTGGGCGGGAGTTCCAGATACGCAGTATTTT.

In its sample, this clonotype was seen many times. The chain carries TRBV7-9 and TRBJ2-3, with D possibly TRBD2 on 6 matching bases. The V gene's germline CDR1 is SEHNR and CDR2 FQNEAQ (reference sequence). V lost 3 bases to trimming and J lost 6 bases, with 10 bases between them. CDR3 length equals 13 residues. CDR3 DNA: TGTGCCAGCAGCTTGTTAGGAGGGGATACGCAGTATTTT. Protein: CASSLLGGDTQYF.

The chain recombines TRBV7-9 with TRBJ1-1; 7 bases line up with TRBD1. Germline values: CDR1 SEHNR, CDR2 FQNEAQ (reference sequence). V gave up 4 bases and J gave up 8 bases; unmatched junction bases: 7. This CDR3 has 13 residues. CDR3 in amino acids: CASSSYPGGEAFF. The CDR3 DNA sequence: TGTGCCAGCAGCTCATACCCAGGGGGGGAAGCTTTCTTT.